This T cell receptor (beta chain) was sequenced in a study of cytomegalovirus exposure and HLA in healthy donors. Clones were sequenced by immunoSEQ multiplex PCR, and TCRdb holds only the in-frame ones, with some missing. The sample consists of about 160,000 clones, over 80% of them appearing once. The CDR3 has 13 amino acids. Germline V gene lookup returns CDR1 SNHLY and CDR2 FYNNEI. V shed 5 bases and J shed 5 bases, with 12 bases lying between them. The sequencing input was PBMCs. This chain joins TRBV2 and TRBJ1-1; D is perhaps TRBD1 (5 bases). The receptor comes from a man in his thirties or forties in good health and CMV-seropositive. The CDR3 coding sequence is TGTGCCAGCAGTACGGACACCGAGACTGAAGCTTTCTTT. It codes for CASSTDTETEAFF. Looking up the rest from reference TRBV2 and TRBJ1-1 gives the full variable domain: EPEVTQTPSHQVTQMGQEVILRCVPISNHLYFYWYRQILGQKVEFLVSFYNNEISEKSEIFDDQFSVERPDGSNFTLKIRSTKLEDSAMYFCASSTDTETEAFFGQGTRLTVV.